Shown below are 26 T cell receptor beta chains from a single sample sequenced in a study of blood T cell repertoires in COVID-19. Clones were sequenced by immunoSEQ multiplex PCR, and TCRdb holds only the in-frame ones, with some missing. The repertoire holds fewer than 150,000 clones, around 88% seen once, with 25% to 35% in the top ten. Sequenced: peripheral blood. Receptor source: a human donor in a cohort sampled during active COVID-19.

Here the CDR3 reads CASSGIIGGYTF. In nucleotides, the CDR3 is TGTGCCAGCAGCGGGATCATAGGGGGCTACACCTTC. This chain uses TRBV12-3 or TRBV12-4 with TRBJ1-2; D is ambiguous. Trimming shortened V by 6 bases and J by 8 bases, and 13 bases separated the two germline ends. The CDR3 sequence is 12 residues long.

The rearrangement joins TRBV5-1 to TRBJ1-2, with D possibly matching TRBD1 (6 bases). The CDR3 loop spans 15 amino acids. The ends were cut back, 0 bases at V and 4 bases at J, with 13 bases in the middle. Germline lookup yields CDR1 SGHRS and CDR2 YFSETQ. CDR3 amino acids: CASSLAPDRSYGYTF. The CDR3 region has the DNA TGCGCCAGCAGCTTGGCTCCCGACAGGTCCTATGGCTACACCTTC.

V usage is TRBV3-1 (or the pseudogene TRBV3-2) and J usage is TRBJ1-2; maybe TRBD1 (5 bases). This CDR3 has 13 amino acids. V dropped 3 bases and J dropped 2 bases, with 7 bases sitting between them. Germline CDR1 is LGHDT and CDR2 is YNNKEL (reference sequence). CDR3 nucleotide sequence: TGTGCCAGCAGCCAGCGACAGAACTATGGCTACACCTTC. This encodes CASSQRQNYGYTF.

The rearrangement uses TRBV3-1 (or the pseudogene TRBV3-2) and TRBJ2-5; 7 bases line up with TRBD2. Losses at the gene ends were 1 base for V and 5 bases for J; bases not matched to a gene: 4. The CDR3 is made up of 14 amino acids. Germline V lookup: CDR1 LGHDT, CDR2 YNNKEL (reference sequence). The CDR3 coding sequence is TGTGCCAGCAGCCAAGGTGGGGGGGAGGAGACCCAGTACTTC. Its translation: CASSQGGGEETQYF.

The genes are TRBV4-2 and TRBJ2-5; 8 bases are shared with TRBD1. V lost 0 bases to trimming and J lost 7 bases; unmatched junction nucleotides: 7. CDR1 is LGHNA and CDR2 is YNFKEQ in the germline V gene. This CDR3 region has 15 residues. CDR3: CASSQDYQGAGTQYF. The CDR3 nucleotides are TGTGCCAGCAGCCAAGATTACCAGGGGGCGGGGACCCAGTACTTC.

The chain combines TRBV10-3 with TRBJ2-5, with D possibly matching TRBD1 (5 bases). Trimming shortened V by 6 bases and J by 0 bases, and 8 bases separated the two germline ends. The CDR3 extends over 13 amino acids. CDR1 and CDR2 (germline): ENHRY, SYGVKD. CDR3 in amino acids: CAIRGPDQETQYF. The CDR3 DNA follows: TGTGCCATCAGGGGGCCGGACCAAGAGACCCAGTACTTC.

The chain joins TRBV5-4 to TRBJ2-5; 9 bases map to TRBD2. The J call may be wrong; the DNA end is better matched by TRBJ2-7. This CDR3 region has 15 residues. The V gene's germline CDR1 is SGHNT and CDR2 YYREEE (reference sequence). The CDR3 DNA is TGTGCCAGCAGCCGCGGGGGGGCTAGCTCCTACGAGCAGTACTTC. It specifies CASSRGGASSYEQYF.

This CDR3 reads CASSEALNEQFF. Written as DNA, the CDR3 is TGTGCCAGCAGTGAAGCGTTAAATGAGCAGTTCTTC. J is TRBJ2-1 and V is TRBV6-1; D is unresolved. Trimming removed 0 bases from V and 7 bases from J, with 4 bases in between. Per the germline V gene, CDR1 is MNHNS and CDR2 is SASEGT. The CDR3 is made up of 12 amino acids.

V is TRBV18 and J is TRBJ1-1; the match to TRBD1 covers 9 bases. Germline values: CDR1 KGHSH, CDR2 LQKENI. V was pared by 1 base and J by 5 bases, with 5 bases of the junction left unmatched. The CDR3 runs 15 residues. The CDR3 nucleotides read TGTGCCAGCTCACCACGGGGACAGGGAGAAACTGAAGCTTTCTTT. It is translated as CASSPRGQGETEAFF.

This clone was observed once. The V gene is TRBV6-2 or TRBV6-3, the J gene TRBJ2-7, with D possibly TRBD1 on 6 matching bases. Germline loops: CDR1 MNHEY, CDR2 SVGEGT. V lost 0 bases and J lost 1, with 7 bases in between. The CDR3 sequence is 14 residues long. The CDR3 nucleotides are TGTGCCAGCAGTTACTCGGGGGCTTCCTACGAGCAGTACTTC. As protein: CASSYSGASYEQYF.

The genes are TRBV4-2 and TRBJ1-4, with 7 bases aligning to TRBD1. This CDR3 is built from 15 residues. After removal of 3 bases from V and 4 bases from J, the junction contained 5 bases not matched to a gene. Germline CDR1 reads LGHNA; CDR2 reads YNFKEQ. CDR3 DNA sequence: TGTGCCAGCAGCCAGCAAGGGACAGATAATGAAAAACTGTTTTTT. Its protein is CASSQQGTDNEKLFF.

The CDR3, as DNA: TGTGCCAGCTCACCAATCCTCCCAAGGATAGCGGGGGCCCAAGAGACCCAGTACTTC. It specifies CASSPILPRIAGAQETQYF. The rearrangement links TRBV18 to TRBJ2-5; 9 nucleotides line up with TRBD2. Germline assignment: CDR1 KGHSH and CDR2 LQKENI. There are 19 residues in the CDR3. Trimming removed 2 bases from V and 1 base from J; junction bases left unmatched: 14.

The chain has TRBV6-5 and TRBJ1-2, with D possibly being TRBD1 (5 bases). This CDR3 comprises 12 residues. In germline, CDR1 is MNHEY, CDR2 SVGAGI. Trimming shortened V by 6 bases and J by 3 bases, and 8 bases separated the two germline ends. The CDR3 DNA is TGTGCCAGCAGAATAGGGGACTATGGCTACACCTTC. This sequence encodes CASRIGDYGYTF.

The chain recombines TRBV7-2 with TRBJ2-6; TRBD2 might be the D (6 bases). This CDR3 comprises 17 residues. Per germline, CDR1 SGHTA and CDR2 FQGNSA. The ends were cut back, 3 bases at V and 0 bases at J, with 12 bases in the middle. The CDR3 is CASSLRDGYSGANVLTF. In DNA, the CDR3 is TGTGCCAGCAGCTTGCGGGACGGCTACTCTGGGGCCAACGTCCTGACTTTC.

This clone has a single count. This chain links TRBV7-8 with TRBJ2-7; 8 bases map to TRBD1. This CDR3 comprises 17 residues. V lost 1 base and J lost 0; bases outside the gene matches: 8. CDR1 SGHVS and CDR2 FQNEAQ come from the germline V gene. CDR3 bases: TGTGCCAGCAGCTTAGGCAGGGGGCGACTAAGCTCCTACGAGCAGTACTTC. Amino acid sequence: CASSLGRGRLSSYEQYF. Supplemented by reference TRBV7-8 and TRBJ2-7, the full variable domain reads GAGVSQSPRYKVAKRGQDVALRCDPISGHVSLFWYQQALGQGPEFLTYFQNEAQLDKSGLPSDRFFAERPEGSVSTLKIQRTQQEDSAVYLCASSLGRGRLSSYEQYFGPGTRLTVT.

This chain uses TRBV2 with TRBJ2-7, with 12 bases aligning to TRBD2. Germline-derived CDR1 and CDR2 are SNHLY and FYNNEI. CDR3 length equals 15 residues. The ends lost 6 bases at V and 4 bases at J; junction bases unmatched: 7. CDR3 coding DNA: TGTGCCAGCAGGAAACTAGCGGGGGGCCTTTACGAGCAGTACTTC. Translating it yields CASRKLAGGLYEQYF.

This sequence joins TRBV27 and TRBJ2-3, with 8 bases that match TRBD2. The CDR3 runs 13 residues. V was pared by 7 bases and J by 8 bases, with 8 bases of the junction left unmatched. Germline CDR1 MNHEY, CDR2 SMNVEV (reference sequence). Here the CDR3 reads CASTHKRGGTQYF. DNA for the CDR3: TGTGCCAGCACCCACAAACGGGGGGGTACGCAGTATTTT.

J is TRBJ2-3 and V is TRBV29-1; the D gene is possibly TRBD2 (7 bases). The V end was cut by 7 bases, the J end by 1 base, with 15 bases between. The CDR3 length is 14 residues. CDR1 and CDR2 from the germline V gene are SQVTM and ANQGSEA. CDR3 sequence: CSGQAGARTDTQYF. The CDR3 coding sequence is TGCAGCGGGCAGGCGGGGGCTCGCACAGATACGCAGTATTTT.

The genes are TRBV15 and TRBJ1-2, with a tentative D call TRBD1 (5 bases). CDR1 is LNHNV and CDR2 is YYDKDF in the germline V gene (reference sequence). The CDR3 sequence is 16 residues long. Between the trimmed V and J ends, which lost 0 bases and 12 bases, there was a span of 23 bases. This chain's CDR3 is CATSRDLGVRGVGNTF. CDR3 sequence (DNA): TGTGCCACCAGCAGAGATCTAGGGGTGAGAGGTGTGGGCAACACCTTC.

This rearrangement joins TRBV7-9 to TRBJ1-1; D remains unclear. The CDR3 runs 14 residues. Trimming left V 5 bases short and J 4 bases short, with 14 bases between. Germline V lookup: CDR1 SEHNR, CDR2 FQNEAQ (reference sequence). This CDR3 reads CASSPLEVSTEAFF. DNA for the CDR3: TGTGCCAGCAGCCCCCTCGAGGTGAGCACTGAAGCTTTCTTT.

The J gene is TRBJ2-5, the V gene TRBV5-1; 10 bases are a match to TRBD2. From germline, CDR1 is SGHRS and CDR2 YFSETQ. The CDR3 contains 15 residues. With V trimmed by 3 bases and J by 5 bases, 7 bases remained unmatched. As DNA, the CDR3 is TGCGCCAGCAGCTCCCAGCGGGGGGGCGGGGAGACCCAGTACTTC. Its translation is CASSSQRGGGETQYF. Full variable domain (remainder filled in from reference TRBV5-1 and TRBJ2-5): KAGVTQTPRYLIKTRGQQVTLSCSPISGHRSVSWYQQTPGQGLQFLFEYFSETQRNKGNFPGRFSGRQFSNSRSEMNVSTLELGDSALYLCASSSQRGGGETQYFGPGTRLLVL.

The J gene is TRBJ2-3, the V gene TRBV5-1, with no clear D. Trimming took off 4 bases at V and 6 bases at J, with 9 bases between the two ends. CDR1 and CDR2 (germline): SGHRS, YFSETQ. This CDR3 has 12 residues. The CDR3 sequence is CASSPPADTQYF. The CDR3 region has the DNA TGCGCCAGCAGCCCCCCAGCGGATACGCAGTATTTT.

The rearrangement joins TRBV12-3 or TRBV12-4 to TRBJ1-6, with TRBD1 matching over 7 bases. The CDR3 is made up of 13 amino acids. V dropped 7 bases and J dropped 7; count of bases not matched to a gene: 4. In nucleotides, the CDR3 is TGTGCCAGCAACAGGGGCTCAAATTCACCCCTCCACTTT. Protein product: CASNRGSNSPLHF.

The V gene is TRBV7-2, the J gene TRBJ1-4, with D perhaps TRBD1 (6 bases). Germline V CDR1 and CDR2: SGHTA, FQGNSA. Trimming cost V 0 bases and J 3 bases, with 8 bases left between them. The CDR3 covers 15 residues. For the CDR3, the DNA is TGTGCCAGCAGCTTAGCGGGACACTCTAATGAAAAACTGTTTTTT. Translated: CASSLAGHSNEKLFF.

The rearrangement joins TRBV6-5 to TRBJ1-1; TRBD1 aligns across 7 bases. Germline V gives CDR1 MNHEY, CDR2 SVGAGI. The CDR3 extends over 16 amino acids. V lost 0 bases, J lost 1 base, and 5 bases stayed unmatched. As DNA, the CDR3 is TGTGCCAGCAGTTACTCGATGGGGACAGCGAACACTGAAGCTTTCTTT. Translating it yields CASSYSMGTANTEAFF.

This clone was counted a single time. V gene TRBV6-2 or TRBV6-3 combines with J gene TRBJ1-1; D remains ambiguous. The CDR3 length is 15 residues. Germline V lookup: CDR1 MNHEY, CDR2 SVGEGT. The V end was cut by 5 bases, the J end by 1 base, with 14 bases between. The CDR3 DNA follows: TGTGCCAGCAGTCTAACCGGTAGAGGGAACACTGAAGCTTTCTTT. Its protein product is CASSLTGRGNTEAFF.